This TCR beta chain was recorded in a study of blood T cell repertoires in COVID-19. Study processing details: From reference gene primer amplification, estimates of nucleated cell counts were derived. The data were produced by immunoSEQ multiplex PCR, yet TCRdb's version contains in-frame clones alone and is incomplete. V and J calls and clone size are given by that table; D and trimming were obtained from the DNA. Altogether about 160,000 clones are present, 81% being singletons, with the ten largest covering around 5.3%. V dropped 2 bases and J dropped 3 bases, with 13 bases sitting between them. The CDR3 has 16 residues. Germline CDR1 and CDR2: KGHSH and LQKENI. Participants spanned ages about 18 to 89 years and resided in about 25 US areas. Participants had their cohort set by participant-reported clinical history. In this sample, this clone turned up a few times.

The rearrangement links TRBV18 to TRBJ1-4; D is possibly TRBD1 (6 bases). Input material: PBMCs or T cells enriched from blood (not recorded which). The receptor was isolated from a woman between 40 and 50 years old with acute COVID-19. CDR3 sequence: CASSPRQVSANEKLFF. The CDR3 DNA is TGTGCCAGCTCACCAAGACAGGTCTCGGCTAATGAAAAACTGTTTTTT.